This T cell receptor beta chain was retrieved from a study of control samples from healthy donors and cancer patients. The V gene's germline CDR1 is MNHEY and CDR2 SVGAGI. With 1 base clipped from V and 7 bases from J, the junction kept 3 bases outside the gene matches. This CDR3 has 14 residues. Profiling relied on immunoSEQ multiplex PCR, and the TCRdb table lists in-frame clones only, not all of them. Of 150,000 to 200,000 clones listed, about 94% are singletons. Sequencing was carried out using blood. The source of this sequence is a middle-aged woman in good health. This rearrangement joins TRBV6-5 to TRBJ2-1; 8 bases line up with TRBD1. This CDR3 reads CASSYWQGANEQFF. The CDR3 DNA follows: TGTGCCAGCAGTTACTGGCAGGGGGCAAATGAGCAGTTCTTC.